This TCR beta chain was profiled in a study of T cell repertoires in cytomegalovirus infection. Notes on this clonotype: The antigen is not known. This may be a read error, as it is one base from a much larger clone.

This CDR3 region has 15 residues. CDR1 is SGHTA and CDR2 is FQGNSA in the germline V gene. V was pared by 8 bases and J by 5 bases, with 8 bases of the junction left unmatched. TCRdb passed the reads through MiXCR, listing each CDR3 protein once. The sample has about 900,000 distinct CDR3 sequences; approximately 31% are singletons. The receptor comes from a human donor in good health (CMV status not recorded). Some clones in this sample may be carry-over from other donors' samples. The genes are TRBV7-2 and TRBJ2-2; 10 nucleotides agree with TRBD1. The sequenced sample was cultured CD8+ T cells from PBMCs, obtained from culture after CMV antigen stimulation. The CDR3: CTSPPTGGWTGELFF. Written as DNA, the CDR3 is TGTACCAGCCCGCCGACAGGGGGCTGGACCGGGGAGCTGTTTTTT.